These T cell receptor beta chains were read from a single sample in a study of blood T cell repertoires in COVID-19. Repertoires were generated with immunoSEQ multiplex PCR, while TCRdb's copy carries only in-frame clones and drops some. The table has 200,000 to 250,000 clones, roughly 88% seen once. The sequenced sample consisted of PBMCs or T cells enriched from blood (not recorded which). Receptors originate from a woman in her thirties or forties with acute COVID-19. The CDR3 runs from the conserved cysteine through the conserved F or W. Each record gives: clone size, V gene, D gene, J gene, CDR3 protein, CDR3 DNA. A D gene is named only where the DNA matches it firmly. Clone sizes are given selectively: once, few, many, or a class where the clone is expanded.

abundance: NA
v_gene: TRBV9
d_gene: NA
j_gene: TRBJ1-4
CDR3aa: CASSVSGTTNEKLFF
CDR3nt: TGTGCCAGCAGCGTCTCCGGGACAACTAATGAAAAACTGTTTTTT

abundance: NA
v_gene: TRBV7-3
d_gene: NA
j_gene: TRBJ1-1
CDR3aa: CASSRGGGEAFF
CDR3nt: TGTGCCAGCAGCCGCGGGGGCGGGGAAGCTTTCTTT

abundance: NA
v_gene: TRBV18
d_gene: NA
j_gene: TRBJ1-5
CDR3aa: CASSRGGEKQPQHF
CDR3nt: TGTGCCAGCTCCCGAGGGGGGGAAAAGCAGCCCCAGCATTTT

abundance: NA
v_gene: TRBV21-1
d_gene: NA
j_gene: TRBJ2-3
CDR3aa: CASSKGSRTSTDTQYF
CDR3nt: TGTGCCAGCAGCAAAGGGTCCAGGACTAGCACAGATACGCAGTATTTT

abundance: NA
v_gene: TRBV10-2
d_gene: TRBD1
j_gene: TRBJ1-2
CDR3aa: CASHQDRGYGYTF
CDR3nt: TGCGCCAGTCACCAGGACAGGGGCTATGGCTACACCTTC

abundance: NA
v_gene: TRBV5-1
d_gene: TRBD1
j_gene: TRBJ2-3
CDR3aa: CASSLAAAGGADTQYF
CDR3nt: TGCGCCAGCAGCTTGGCTGCGGCAGGGGGAGCAGATACGCAGTATTTT

abundance: NA
v_gene: TRBV5-1
d_gene: NA
j_gene: TRBJ1-1
CDR3aa: CASSSDGTPQLGAFF
CDR3nt: TGCGCCAGCAGCTCAGACGGGACACCACAACTTGGAGCTTTCTTT

abundance: NA
v_gene: TRBV27
d_gene: NA
j_gene: TRBJ2-1
CDR3aa: CASRIGQIAYNEQFF
CDR3nt: TGTGCCAGCAGAATCGGACAGATAGCCTACAATGAGCAGTTCTTC

abundance: NA
v_gene: TRBV6-2/TRBV6-3
d_gene: NA
j_gene: TRBJ1-2
CDR3aa: CASSFAGALKVGVGGYTF
CDR3nt: TGTGCCAGCAGCTTTGCGGGGGCGCTTAAGGTTGGTGTTGGTGGCTACACCTTC

abundance: once
v_gene: TRBV10-3
d_gene: NA
j_gene: TRBJ2-3
CDR3aa: CAISEKRRTDTQYF
CDR3nt: TGTGCCATCAGTGAAAAGAGGCGCACAGATACGCAGTATTTT

abundance: NA
v_gene: TRBV27
d_gene: NA
j_gene: TRBJ1-1
CDR3aa: CASRIHHVGGEAFF
CDR3nt: TGTGCCAGCAGAATCCATCATGTTGGGGGGGAAGCTTTCTTT

abundance: NA
v_gene: TRBV19
d_gene: NA
j_gene: TRBJ2-1
CDR3aa: CASSISDGVLYNEQFF
CDR3nt: TGTGCCAGTAGTATCTCCGACGGGGTGCTCTACAATGAGCAGTTCTTC

abundance: NA
v_gene: TRBV7-9
d_gene: NA
j_gene: TRBJ2-1
CDR3aa: CASSLSGSDEQFF
CDR3nt: TGTGCCAGCAGCTTGAGTGGTAGCGATGAGCAGTTCTTC

abundance: NA
v_gene: TRBV6-2/TRBV6-3
d_gene: NA
j_gene: TRBJ2-1
CDR3aa: CASSYLGGRGNEQFF
CDR3nt: TGTGCCAGCAGTTACCTAGGGGGGAGGGGCAATGAGCAGTTCTTC

abundance: NA
v_gene: TRBV4-1
d_gene: TRBD1
j_gene: TRBJ1-5
CDR3aa: CASSQPDRVRSLSNQPQHF
CDR3nt: TGCGCCAGCAGCCAACCAGACAGGGTCCGCTCCCTTAGCAATCAGCCCCAGCATTTT

abundance: NA
v_gene: TRBV19
d_gene: TRBD2
j_gene: TRBJ2-1
CDR3aa: CASRNRVLAGVRDEQFF
CDR3nt: TGTGCCAGTCGAAATAGGGTCTTAGCGGGGGTGAGAGATGAGCAGTTCTTC

abundance: few
v_gene: TRBV5-6
d_gene: NA
j_gene: TRBJ1-6
CDR3aa: CASSLDRGMYNSPLHF
CDR3nt: TGTGCCAGCAGCTTGGATAGGGGGATGTATAATTCACCCCTCCACTTT

abundance: NA
v_gene: TRBV11-1
d_gene: NA
j_gene: TRBJ2-2
CDR3aa: CASSVGSTGELFF
CDR3nt: TGTGCCAGCAGTGTAGGGAGCACCGGGGAGCTGTTTTTT

abundance: few
v_gene: TRBV6-2/TRBV6-3
d_gene: NA
j_gene: TRBJ1-2
CDR3aa: CASSPGPRGGYTF
CDR3nt: TGTGCCAGCAGTCCGGGACCGCGGGGCGGCTACACCTTC

abundance: NA
v_gene: TRBV6-5
d_gene: NA
j_gene: TRBJ1-2
CDR3aa: CASTGQGGMDYGYTF
CDR3nt: TGTGCCAGCACTGGGCAGGGAGGTATGGACTATGGCTACACCTTC

abundance: once
v_gene: TRBV9
d_gene: TRBD1
j_gene: TRBJ1-1
CDR3aa: CASSNTGVTEAFF
CDR3nt: TGTGCCAGCAGCAATACAGGGGTCACTGAAGCTTTCTTT

abundance: NA
v_gene: TRBV29-1
d_gene: NA
j_gene: TRBJ2-3
CDR3aa: CSVTSEGFTDTQYF
CDR3nt: TGCAGCGTTACCTCTGAGGGATTCACAGATACGCAGTATTTT

abundance: NA
v_gene: TRBV25-1
d_gene: NA
j_gene: TRBJ1-1
CDR3aa: CASSEVGKNTEAFF
CDR3nt: TGTGCCAGCAGTGAAGTTGGCAAGAACACTGAAGCTTTCTTT

abundance: NA
v_gene: TRBV19
d_gene: NA
j_gene: TRBJ1-5
CDR3aa: CASIRRGARSNQPQHF
CDR3nt: TGTGCCAGTATCCGCCGCGGTGCGCGGAGCAATCAGCCCCAGCATTTT

abundance: NA
v_gene: TRBV25-1
d_gene: TRBD1
j_gene: TRBJ1-1
CDR3aa: CASSDFGQGGTEAFF
CDR3nt: TGTGCCAGCAGTGATTTCGGACAGGGGGGAACTGAAGCTTTCTTT

abundance: once
v_gene: TRBV14
d_gene: NA
j_gene: TRBJ2-5
CDR3aa: CASSPPQGTQYF
CDR3nt: TGTGCCAGCAGCCCTCCCCAGGGGACCCAGTACTTC

abundance: NA
v_gene: TRBV7-8
d_gene: TRBD1
j_gene: TRBJ1-5
CDR3aa: CASGDSYQPQHF
CDR3nt: TGTGCCAGCGGGGACAGCTATCAGCCCCAGCATTTT

abundance: few
v_gene: TRBV12-3/TRBV12-4
d_gene: NA
j_gene: TRBJ1-2
CDR3aa: CASTAMDFGYTF
CDR3nt: TGTGCCAGCACCGCGATGGACTTTGGCTACACCTTC

abundance: NA
v_gene: TRBV7-8
d_gene: NA
j_gene: TRBJ1-2
CDR3aa: CASSPTRTVDGYTF
CDR3nt: TGTGCCAGCAGCCCGACCCGGACAGTGGATGGCTACACCTTC

abundance: NA
v_gene: TRBV7-9
d_gene: TRBD1
j_gene: TRBJ1-2
CDR3aa: CASSLALGQGHGYTF
CDR3nt: TGTGCCAGCAGCTTAGCCTTGGGACAGGGCCATGGCTACACCTTC

abundance: NA
v_gene: TRBV24-1
d_gene: NA
j_gene: TRBJ1-2
CDR3aa: CATSVGDYGYTF
CDR3nt: TGTGCCACCAGTGTAGGGGATTATGGCTACACCTTC

abundance: NA
v_gene: TRBV9
d_gene: NA
j_gene: TRBJ1-5
CDR3aa: CASPPPGSNLNQPQHF
CDR3nt: TGTGCCAGTCCCCCCCCGGGTTCCAACCTTAATCAGCCCCAGCATTTT

abundance: NA
v_gene: TRBV19
d_gene: NA
j_gene: TRBJ1-1
CDR3aa: CASGTDYEAFF
CDR3nt: TGTGCCAGTGGTACAGATTATGAAGCTTTCTTT

abundance: few
v_gene: TRBV5-4
d_gene: TRBD2
j_gene: TRBJ2-7
CDR3aa: CASSLDSGGAREQYF
CDR3nt: TGTGCCAGCAGCTTGGATAGCGGGGGGGCGAGAGAGCAGTACTTC

abundance: NA
v_gene: TRBV3-1/TRBV3-2
d_gene: TRBD1
j_gene: TRBJ1-1
CDR3aa: CASSQVVSTGGGNTEAFF
CDR3nt: TGTGCCAGCAGCCAAGTGGTGTCTACAGGGGGCGGGAACACTGAAGCTTTCTTT

abundance: NA
v_gene: TRBV19
d_gene: NA
j_gene: TRBJ1-1
CDR3aa: CASKFRTDEAFF
CDR3nt: TGTGCCAGTAAATTTCGGACAGATGAAGCTTTCTTT

abundance: NA
v_gene: TRBV6-2/TRBV6-3
d_gene: NA
j_gene: TRBJ2-1
CDR3aa: CASSHSGDEQFF
CDR3nt: TGTGCCAGCAGTCACTCCGGGGATGAGCAGTTCTTC

abundance: NA
v_gene: TRBV29-1
d_gene: NA
j_gene: TRBJ1-1
CDR3aa: CSVVVWNTEAFF
CDR3nt: TGCAGCGTTGTAGTATGGAACACTGAAGCTTTCTTT

abundance: NA
v_gene: TRBV4-1
d_gene: NA
j_gene: TRBJ1-2
CDR3aa: CASSQESVLLNYGYTF
CDR3nt: TGCGCCAGCAGCCAAGAATCCGTACTACTAAACTATGGCTACACCTTC

abundance: NA
v_gene: TRBV30
d_gene: NA
j_gene: TRBJ1-2
CDR3aa: CAWSSQGGYGYTF
CDR3nt: TGTGCCTGGAGTTCTCAGGGCGGCTATGGCTACACCTTC

abundance: NA
v_gene: TRBV6-5
d_gene: TRBD1
j_gene: TRBJ1-2
CDR3aa: CASSYSGTGGIGYTF
CDR3nt: TGTGCCAGCAGTTACTCGGGGACAGGGGGCATTGGCTACACCTTC

abundance: once
v_gene: TRBV2
d_gene: NA
j_gene: TRBJ1-1
CDR3aa: CASSGQNTEAFF
CDR3nt: TGTGCCAGCAGTGGACAGAACACTGAAGCTTTCTTT

abundance: NA
v_gene: TRBV5-1
d_gene: TRBD1
j_gene: TRBJ2-5
CDR3aa: CASSRAPGQGRETQYF
CDR3nt: TGCGCCAGCAGCAGAGCCCCGGGACAGGGGCGGGAGACCCAGTACTTC

abundance: NA
v_gene: TRBV15
d_gene: TRBD1
j_gene: TRBJ1-6
CDR3aa: CATSSRTGDSPLHF
CDR3nt: TGTGCCACCAGCAGCAGGACAGGGGATTCACCCCTCCACTTT

abundance: once
v_gene: TRBV2
d_gene: TRBD1
j_gene: TRBJ1-2
CDR3aa: CASIEGLTGGLYGYTF
CDR3nt: TGTGCCAGCATCGAGGGTCTTACAGGGGGTCTCTATGGCTACACCTTC

abundance: once
v_gene: TRBV3-1/TRBV3-2
d_gene: NA
j_gene: TRBJ1-1
CDR3aa: CASSQPVNTEAFF
CDR3nt: TGTGCCAGCAGCCAACCGGTGAACACTGAAGCTTTCTTT

abundance: once
v_gene: TRBV5-1
d_gene: TRBD2
j_gene: TRBJ2-2
CDR3aa: CASSLGLTSGGPNTGELFF
CDR3nt: TGCGCCAGCAGCTTGGGCTTAACTAGCGGGGGGCCAAACACCGGGGAGCTGTTTTTT

abundance: few
v_gene: TRBV5-1
d_gene: NA
j_gene: TRBJ1-2
CDR3aa: CASSSEGGDGYTF
CDR3nt: TGCGCCAGCAGCTCCGAAGGGGGTGACGGCTACACCTTC

abundance: NA
v_gene: TRBV7-3
d_gene: TRBD1
j_gene: TRBJ2-2
CDR3aa: CASSPRTGGFGELFF
CDR3nt: TGTGCCAGCAGCCCCAGGACAGGGGGCTTCGGGGAGCTGTTTTTT

abundance: NA
v_gene: TRBV18
d_gene: NA
j_gene: TRBJ1-1
CDR3aa: CASSPLAATKPEAFF
CDR3nt: TGTGCCAGCTCACCACTCGCGGCCACTAAACCTGAAGCTTTCTTT

abundance: once
v_gene: TRBV5-5
d_gene: NA
j_gene: TRBJ2-7
CDR3aa: CASSLVPGAYEQYF
CDR3nt: TGTGCCAGCAGCTTGGTTCCGGGGGCCTACGAGCAGTACTTC

abundance: NA
v_gene: TRBV7-9
d_gene: NA
j_gene: TRBJ1-2
CDR3aa: CASSLSGGTGYTF
CDR3nt: TGTGCCAGCAGTTTATCCGGGGGTACGGGCTACACCTTC

abundance: NA
v_gene: TRBV29-1
d_gene: TRBD1
j_gene: TRBJ1-1
CDR3aa: CSVTGTGLMNTEAFF
CDR3nt: TGCAGCGTTACCGGGACAGGACTTATGAACACTGAAGCTTTCTTT

abundance: NA
v_gene: TRBV9
d_gene: NA
j_gene: TRBJ1-2
CDR3aa: CASSGQSGPGYGYTF
CDR3nt: TGTGCCAGCAGCGGACAGTCCGGGCCGGGCTATGGCTACACCTTC

abundance: NA
v_gene: TRBV5-1
d_gene: NA
j_gene: TRBJ1-3
CDR3aa: CASSPQQGSGNTIYF
CDR3nt: TGCGCCAGCTCCCCGCAACAGGGCTCTGGAAACACCATATATTTT

abundance: NA
v_gene: TRBV7-3
d_gene: NA
j_gene: TRBJ2-5
CDR3aa: CASSPPGGRETQYF
CDR3nt: TGTGCCAGCAGCCCCCCAGGGGGGAGGGAGACCCAGTACTTC

abundance: NA
v_gene: TRBV19
d_gene: NA
j_gene: TRBJ1-1
CDR3aa: CASRGRVGTEAFF
CDR3nt: TGTGCCAGTAGGGGCAGGGTGGGCACTGAAGCTTTCTTT

abundance: NA
v_gene: TRBV15
d_gene: NA
j_gene: TRBJ1-2
CDR3aa: CATSLTGSYGYTF
CDR3nt: TGTGCCACCAGTCTTACAGGCTCCTATGGCTACACCTTC

abundance: NA
v_gene: TRBV7-2
d_gene: TRBD2
j_gene: TRBJ2-1
CDR3aa: CASSPSRLAGGNEQFF
CDR3nt: TGTGCCAGCAGCCCCAGCCGACTAGCGGGGGGCAATGAGCAGTTCTTC

abundance: NA
v_gene: TRBV19
d_gene: NA
j_gene: TRBJ2-5
CDR3aa: CASSITLPLGGETQYF
CDR3nt: TGTGCCAGTAGTATTACTCTCCCTCTCGGCGGGGAGACCCAGTACTTC